These 22 T cell receptor beta chains were sequenced from one sample in a study of cytomegalovirus exposure and HLA in healthy donors. TCRdb's copy holds only in-frame clones and misses some; the assay was immunoSEQ multiplex PCR. The table records roughly 95,000 clones, 85% of them present only once. The sequenced material came from PBMCs. These receptors all stem from a man aged 18 to 29 in good health and CMV-seropositive.

This sequence joins TRBV27 and TRBJ2-5, with 7 bases aligning to TRBD1. Germline V gives CDR1 MNHEY, CDR2 SMNVEV (reference sequence). This CDR3 spans 17 amino acids. The junction had 14 bases not matched to a gene; V was cut back by 2 bases and J by 5 bases. CDR3 DNA: TGTGCCAGCAGTTTACTTCATCCGACAGGGCGATGGGAGACCCAGTACTTC. It codes for CASSLLHPTGRWETQYF.

The chain combines TRBV11-2 with TRBJ1-1; maybe TRBD1 (5 bases). The V end was cut by 1 base, the J end by 4 bases, with 10 bases between. This CDR3 is 14 amino acids long. Germline CDR1 SGHAT, CDR2 FQNNGV. CDR3 in amino acids: CASSLGGGATEAFF. The CDR3 DNA reads as TGTGCCAGCAGCTTAGGGGGCGGGGCCACTGAAGCTTTCTTT.

This sequence joins TRBV30 and TRBJ2-7, with TRBD1 matching over 10 bases. The CDR3 has 14 residues. Germline V gene lookup returns CDR1 GTSNPN and CDR2 SVGIG (reference sequence). V lost 4 bases to trimming and J lost 2 bases; unmatched junction nucleotides: 5. This chain's CDR3 is CAWNHGTGAYEQYF. The DNA of the CDR3 is TGTGCCTGGAACCACGGGACAGGGGCCTACGAGCAGTACTTC.

The gene calls are TRBV9 and TRBJ2-2, with 10 bases fitting TRBD2. CDR3 length: 14 residues. J gave up 6 bases and V 3 bases, and 2 bases lay outside the gene matches. Germline V gives CDR1 SGDLS, CDR2 YYNGEE. As DNA, the CDR3 is TGTGCCAGCAGCGAAGCGGGAGGGCCCGGGGAGCTGTTTTTT. It codes for CASSEAGGPGELFF. Together with reference TRBV9 and TRBJ2-2, the CDR3 gives the full variable domain: DSGVTQTPKHLITATGQRVTLRCSPRSGDLSVYWYQQSLDQGLQFLIQYYNGEERAKGNILERFSAQQFPDLHSELNLSSLELGDSALYFCASSEAGGPGELFFGEGSRLTVL.

V is TRBV9 and J is TRBJ1-1; a possible D gene is TRBD1 (6 bases). Trimming took 4 bases from V and 5 from J, leaving 9 bases between them. CDR1 is SGDLS and CDR2 is YYNGEE in the germline V gene. This CDR3 is built from 12 residues. DNA for the CDR3: TGTGCCAGCAGCACGGGGACAACTGAAGCTTTCTTT. The encoded protein is CASSTGTTEAFF.

The V call is TRBV5-1, the J call TRBJ2-3, with D hard to call. The V and J ends lost 4 bases and 9 bases respectively, with 12 bases between them. The CDR3 has 12 amino acids. Germline CDR1 and CDR2: SGHRS and YFSETQ. Written as DNA, the CDR3 is TGCGCCAGCAGCCAAGACACCTACACGCAGTATTTT. It encodes CASSQDTYTQYF.

This chain connects TRBV28 to TRBJ2-6; TRBD1 aligns across 7 bases. J lost 1 base, V lost 5 bases, and 8 bases had no gene match. Germline assignment: CDR1 MDHEN and CDR2 SYDVKM. The CDR3 has 17 amino acids. CDR3 sequence reads: CASSITGDPSGANVLTF. CDR3 sequence (DNA): TGTGCCAGCAGTATCACAGGGGACCCATCTGGGGCCAACGTCCTGACTTTC.

The chain has TRBV9 and TRBJ2-1, with 8 positions matching TRBD2. Germline CDR1 reads SGDLS; CDR2 reads YYNGEE. Trimming cost V 1 base and J 9 bases; bases outside gene matches: 12. CDR3 length: 16 residues. CDR3 sequence: CASSVISGTSISEQFF. CDR3 nucleotide sequence: TGTGCCAGCAGCGTAATCTCCGGGACTAGTATTTCTGAGCAGTTCTTC.

This sequence joins TRBV5-1 and TRBJ1-2; TRBD1 matches 8 bases. The CDR3 sequence is 17 residues long. In germline, CDR1 is SGHRS, CDR2 YFSETQ. V shed 3 bases, J shed 4 bases, and the junction held 14 bases outside the gene matches. CDR3 sequence (DNA): TGCGCCAGCAGCTCTTCAAGGACAGGGCTTCTAGTCTATGGCTACACCTTC. Protein sequence: CASSSSRTGLLVYGYTF.

Note on this clone: Only one base separates this from a far larger clonotype, so it likely reflects a read error. The V call is TRBV5-6, the J call TRBJ2-2; a possible D gene is TRBD1 (6 bases). The V and J ends lost 4 bases and 8 bases respectively, with 12 bases between them. The CDR3 length is 13 residues. Germline V gene lookup returns CDR1 SGHDT and CDR2 YYEEEE. The CDR3 region has the DNA TGTGCCAGCAGCCACGGGACATCTGGGGAGCTGTTTTTT. This sequence encodes CASSHGTSGELFF.

The CDR3 DNA reads TGTGCCAGCAGCTTGAGGCCCAGGGGATGGGGAAACACCATATATTTT. It translates to CASSLRPRGWGNTIYF. The chain couples TRBV5-6 to TRBJ1-3, with D maybe TRBD1 (6 bases). The CDR3 extends over 16 amino acids. Germline-derived CDR1 and CDR2 are SGHDT and YYEEEE. Trimming took off 1 base at V and 4 bases at J, with 15 bases between the two ends. Full variable domain (remainder filled in from reference TRBV5-6 and TRBJ1-3): DAGVTQSPTHLIKTRGQQVTLRCSPKSGHDTVSWYQQALGQGPQFIFQYYEEEERQRGNFPDRFSGHQFPNYSSELNVNALLLGDSALYLCASSLRPRGWGNTIYFGEGSWLTVV.

The chain links TRBV27 to TRBJ1-5; D gene uncertain. The CDR3 consists of 14 residues. Germline V gives CDR1 MNHEY, CDR2 SMNVEV (reference sequence). The V and J ends lost 0 bases and 7 bases respectively, with 10 bases between them. The CDR3 DNA is TGTGCCAGCAGTTTATCGCCGGGAGGGCAGCCCCAGCATTTT. It specifies CASSLSPGGQPQHF.

The chain recombines TRBV6-5 with TRBJ1-2; maybe TRBD1 (5 bases). V shed 5 bases and J shed 3 bases, with 10 bases lying between them. CDR3 length equals 13 residues. Germline loops: CDR1 MNHEY, CDR2 SVGAGI. The CDR3 sequence is CASSETGDYGYTF. The DNA for the CDR3 is TGTGCCAGCAGTGAAACGGGGGACTATGGCTACACCTTC.

This clone showed up just a few times. V and J are TRBV6-5 and TRBJ1-1, with 8 positions matching TRBD1. This CDR3 has 12 residues. Germline V lookup: CDR1 MNHEY, CDR2 SVGAGI. Trimming at V came to 2 bases and at J to 11 bases, leaving 4 bases not matched to a gene. CDR3 DNA: TGTGCCAGCAGTTACCGGACAGGGAGGGCTTTCTTT. It encodes CASSYRTGRAFF.

The CDR3 sequence: CASSSLQVAGEETQYF. CDR3 nucleotides: TGTGCCAGCAGTTCCCTTCAGGTAGCGGGAGAGGAGACCCAGTACTTC. The chain carries TRBV6-6 and TRBJ2-5, with 9 bases identical to TRBD2. CDR1 is MNHNY and CDR2 is SVGAGI in the germline V gene (reference sequence). Trimming at V came to 4 bases and at J to 5 bases, leaving 11 bases not matched to a gene. CDR3 length: 16 amino acids.

The rearrangement links TRBV5-4 to TRBJ2-3, with 9 bases lining up with TRBD1. Trimming at V came to 4 bases and at J to 3 bases, leaving 12 bases not matched to a gene. Germline CDR1 reads SGHNT; CDR2 reads YYREEE (reference sequence). CDR3 length: 17 residues. DNA for the CDR3: TGTGCCAGCAGCCCTCTCGGGGGACAGGGCATAACAGATACGCAGTATTTT. The encoded protein is CASSPLGGQGITDTQYF. The whole variable domain, remainder taken from reference TRBV5-4 and TRBJ2-3, is ETGVTQSPTHLIKTRGQQVTLRCSSQSGHNTVSWYQQALGQGPQFIFQYYREEENGRGNFPPRFSGLQFPNYSSELNVNALELDDSALYLCASSPLGGQGITDTQYFGPGTRLTVL.

V gene TRBV11-2 combines with J gene TRBJ1-3; TRBD1 aligns across 7 bases. The CDR3 runs to 15 residues. After removal of 6 bases from V and 4 bases from J, the junction contained 9 bases not matched to a gene. The V gene's germline CDR1 is SGHAT and CDR2 FQNNGV. The CDR3 nucleotides read TGTGCCAGCAGTCAAAGGACAGGCTTCGGAAACACCATATATTTT. It codes for CASSQRTGFGNTIYF.

This clone was detected a few times. The chain couples TRBV27 to TRBJ2-2; D is ambiguous. The CDR3 is 14 amino acids. V was trimmed by 7 bases and J by 8 bases, leaving 17 bases between them. Germline lookup yields CDR1 MNHEY and CDR2 SMNVEV (reference sequence). Here the CDR3 DNA reads TGTGCCAGCAACCCAGCGCCGGAGATTGGGGAGCTGTTTTTT. This encodes CASNPAPEIGELFF.

The rearrangement joins TRBV6-1 to TRBJ2-7, with D perhaps TRBD2 (7 bases). The CDR3 extends over 15 amino acids. Trimming pared 0 bases from V and 3 bases from J, leaving 12 bases between. In germline, CDR1 is MNHNS, CDR2 SASEGT. CDR3 loop: CASSEAGGEFYEQYF. The CDR3 nucleotides are TGTGCCAGCAGTGAAGCAGGGGGGGAGTTCTACGAGCAGTACTTC.

The rearrangement links TRBV27 to TRBJ2-5; 11 nucleotides match TRBD2. The junction had 10 bases not matched to a gene; V was cut back by 5 bases and J by 2 bases. Germline V CDR1 and CDR2: MNHEY, SMNVEV (reference sequence). CDR3 length equals 17 residues. The CDR3, as DNA: TGTGCCAGCAGTCCCCGACTAGCGGGAAATAGTCAAGAGACCCAGTACTTC. Its protein product is CASSPRLAGNSQETQYF.

V is TRBV19 and J is TRBJ2-2; maybe TRBD1 (6 bases). From germline, CDR1 is LNHDA and CDR2 SQIVND (reference sequence). The CDR3 contains 15 residues. V shed 6 bases and J shed 7 bases, with 18 bases lying between them. CDR3 residues: CASSAGTPTRGELFF. CDR3 bases: TGTGCCAGTAGCGCCGGGACACCGACACGCGGGGAGCTGTTTTTT.

This chain connects TRBV10-2 to TRBJ1-1; TRBD1 is a possible D gene (5 bases). With 2 bases removed from V and 1 base from J, the gap between germline ends came to 14 bases. The CDR3 is made up of 16 amino acids. From germline, CDR1 is WSHSY and CDR2 SAAADI. The CDR3 is CASSERGLTANTEAFF. In nucleotides, the CDR3 is TGCGCCAGCAGTGAGAGGGGTCTAACGGCGAACACTGAAGCTTTCTTT.